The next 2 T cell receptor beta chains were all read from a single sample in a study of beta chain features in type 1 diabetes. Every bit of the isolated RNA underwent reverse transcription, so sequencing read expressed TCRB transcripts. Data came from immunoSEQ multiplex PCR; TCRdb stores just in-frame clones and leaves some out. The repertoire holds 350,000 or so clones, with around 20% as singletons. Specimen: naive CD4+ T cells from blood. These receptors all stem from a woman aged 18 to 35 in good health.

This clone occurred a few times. CDR3 in amino acids: CASSAEGAGEKLFF. The CDR3 DNA reads as TGTGCCAGCAGCGCAGAGGGGGCAGGCGAAAAACTGTTTTTT. The V gene is TRBV9, the J gene TRBJ1-4; 7 bases match TRBD1. The CDR3 has 14 residues. V shed 3 bases and J 8 bases; nucleotides not matched to a gene: 7. Germline V CDR1 and CDR2: SGDLS, YYNGEE.

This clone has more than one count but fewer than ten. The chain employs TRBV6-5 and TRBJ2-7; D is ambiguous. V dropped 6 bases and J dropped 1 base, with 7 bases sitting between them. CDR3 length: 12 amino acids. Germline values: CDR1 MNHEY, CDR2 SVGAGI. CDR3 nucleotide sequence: TGTGCCAGCAGAGCGTATTCCTACGAGCAGTACTTC. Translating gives CASRAYSYEQYF.